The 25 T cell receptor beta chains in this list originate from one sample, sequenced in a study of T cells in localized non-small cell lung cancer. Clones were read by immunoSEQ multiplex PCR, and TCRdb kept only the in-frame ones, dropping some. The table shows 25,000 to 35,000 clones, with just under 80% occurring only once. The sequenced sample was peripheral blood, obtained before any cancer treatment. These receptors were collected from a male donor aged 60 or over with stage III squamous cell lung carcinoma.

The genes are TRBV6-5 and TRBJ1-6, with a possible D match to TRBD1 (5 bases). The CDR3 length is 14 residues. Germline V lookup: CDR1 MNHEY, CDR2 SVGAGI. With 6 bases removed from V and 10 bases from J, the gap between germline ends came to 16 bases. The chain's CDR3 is CASRRDGRGSPLHF. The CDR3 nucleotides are TGTGCCAGCAGGCGGGACGGGCGAGGATCACCCCTCCACTTT.

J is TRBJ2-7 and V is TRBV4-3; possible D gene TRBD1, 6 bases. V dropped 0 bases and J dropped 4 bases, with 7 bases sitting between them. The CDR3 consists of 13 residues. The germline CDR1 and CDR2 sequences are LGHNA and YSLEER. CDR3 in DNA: TGCGCCAGCAGCCAAGACAGGGGATACGAGCAGTACTTC. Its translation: CASSQDRGYEQYF.

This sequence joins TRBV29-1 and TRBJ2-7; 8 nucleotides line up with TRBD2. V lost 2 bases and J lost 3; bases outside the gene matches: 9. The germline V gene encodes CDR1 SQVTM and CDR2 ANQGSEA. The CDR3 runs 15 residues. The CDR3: CSVELQAGGDYEQYF. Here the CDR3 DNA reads TGCAGCGTTGAACTTCAGGCGGGAGGCGACTACGAGCAGTACTTC.

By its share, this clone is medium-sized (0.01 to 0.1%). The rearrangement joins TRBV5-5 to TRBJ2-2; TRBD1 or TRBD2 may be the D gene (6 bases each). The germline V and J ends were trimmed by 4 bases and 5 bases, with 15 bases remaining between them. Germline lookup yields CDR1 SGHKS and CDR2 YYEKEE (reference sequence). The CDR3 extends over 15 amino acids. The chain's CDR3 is CASSPRGGGTGELFF. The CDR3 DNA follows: TGTGCCAGCAGCCCGCGTGGAGGGGGGACCGGGGAGCTGTTTTTT.

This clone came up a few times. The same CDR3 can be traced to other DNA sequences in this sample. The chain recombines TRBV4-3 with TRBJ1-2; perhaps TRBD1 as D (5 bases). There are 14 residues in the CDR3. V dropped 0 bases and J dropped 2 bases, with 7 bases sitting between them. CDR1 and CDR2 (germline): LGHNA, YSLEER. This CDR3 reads CASSQDWGNYGYTF. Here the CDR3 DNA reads TGCGCCAGCAGCCAAGATTGGGGGAACTATGGCTACACCTTC.

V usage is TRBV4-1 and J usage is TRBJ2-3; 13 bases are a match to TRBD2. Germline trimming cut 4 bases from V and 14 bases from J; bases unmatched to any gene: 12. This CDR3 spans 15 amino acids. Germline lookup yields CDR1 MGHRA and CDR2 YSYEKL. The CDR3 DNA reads TGCGCCAGCAGCCTTTTCCGGACTAGCGGGAGTCCGCCGTATTTT. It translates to CASSLFRTSGSPPYF.

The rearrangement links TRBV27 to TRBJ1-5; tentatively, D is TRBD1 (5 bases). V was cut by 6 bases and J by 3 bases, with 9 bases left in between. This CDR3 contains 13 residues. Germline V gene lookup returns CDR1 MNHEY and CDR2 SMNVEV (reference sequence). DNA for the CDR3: TGTGCCAGCAGCAGGGATATCAATCAGCCCCAGCATTTT. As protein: CASSRDINQPQHF.

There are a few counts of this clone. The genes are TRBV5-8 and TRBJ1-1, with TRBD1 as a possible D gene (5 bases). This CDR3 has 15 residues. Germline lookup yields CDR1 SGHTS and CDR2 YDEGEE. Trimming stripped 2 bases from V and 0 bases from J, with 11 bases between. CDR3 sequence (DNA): TGTGCCAGCAGCTTTCAGGGTTCGGTGAACACTGAAGCTTTCTTT. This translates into CASSFQGSVNTEAFF.

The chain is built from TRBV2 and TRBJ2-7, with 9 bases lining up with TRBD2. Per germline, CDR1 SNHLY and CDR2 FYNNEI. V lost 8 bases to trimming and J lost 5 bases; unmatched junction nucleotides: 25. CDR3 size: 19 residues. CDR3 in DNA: TGTGCCAGCTCCCTTCACCGGGACAGACTAGCGGCTTCAACGGACGAGCAGTACTTC. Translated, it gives CASSLHRDRLAASTDEQYF.

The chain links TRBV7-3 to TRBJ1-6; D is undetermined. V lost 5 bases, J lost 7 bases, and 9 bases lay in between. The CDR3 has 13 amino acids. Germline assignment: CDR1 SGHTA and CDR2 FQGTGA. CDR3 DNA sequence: TGTGCCAGCAGCCCCGGACCCAATTCACCCCTCCACTTT. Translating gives CASSPGPNSPLHF.

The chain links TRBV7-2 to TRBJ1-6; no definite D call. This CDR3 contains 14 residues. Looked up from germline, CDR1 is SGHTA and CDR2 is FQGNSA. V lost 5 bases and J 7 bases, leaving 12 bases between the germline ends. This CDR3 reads CASSPRITNSPLHF. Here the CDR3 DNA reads TGTGCCAGCAGCCCCCGGATAACGAATTCACCCCTCCACTTT.

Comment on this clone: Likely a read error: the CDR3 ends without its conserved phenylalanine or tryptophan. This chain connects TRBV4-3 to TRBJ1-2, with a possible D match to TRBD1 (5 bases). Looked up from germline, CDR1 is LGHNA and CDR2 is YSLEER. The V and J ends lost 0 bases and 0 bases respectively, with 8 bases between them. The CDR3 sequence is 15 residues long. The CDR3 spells CASSQELGANYGYTL. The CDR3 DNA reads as TGCGCCAGCAGCCAAGAACTGGGGGCTAACTATGGCTACACCCTC.

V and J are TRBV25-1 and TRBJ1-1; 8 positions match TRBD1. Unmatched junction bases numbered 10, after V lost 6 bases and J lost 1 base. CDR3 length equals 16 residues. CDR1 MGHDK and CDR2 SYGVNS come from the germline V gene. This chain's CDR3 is CASSASRGQANTEAFF. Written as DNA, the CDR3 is TGTGCCAGCAGCGCCTCTAGGGGACAGGCGAACACTGAAGCTTTCTTT.

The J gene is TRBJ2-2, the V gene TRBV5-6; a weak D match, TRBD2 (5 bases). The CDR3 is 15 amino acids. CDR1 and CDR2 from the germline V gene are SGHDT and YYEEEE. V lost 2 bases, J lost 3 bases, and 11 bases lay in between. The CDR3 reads CASSLRRGYTGELFF. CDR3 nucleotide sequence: TGTGCCAGCAGCTTAAGGAGAGGGTACACCGGGGAGCTGTTTTTT.

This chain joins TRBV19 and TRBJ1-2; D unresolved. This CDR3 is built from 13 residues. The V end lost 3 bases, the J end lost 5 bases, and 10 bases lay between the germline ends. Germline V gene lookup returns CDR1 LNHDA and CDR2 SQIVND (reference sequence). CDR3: CASSIGFLYGYTF. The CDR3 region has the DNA TGTGCCAGTAGTATCGGGTTTCTTTATGGCTACACCTTC.

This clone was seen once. CDR3 protein: CASSPWENSPLHF. Written as DNA, the CDR3 is TGTGCCAGCTCCCCCTGGGAGAATTCACCCCTCCACTTT. The V gene is TRBV6-5, the J gene TRBJ1-6; D call uncertain. This CDR3 region has 13 residues. Germline values: CDR1 MNHEY, CDR2 SVGAGI. V lost 8 bases, J lost 7 bases, and 12 bases lay in between.

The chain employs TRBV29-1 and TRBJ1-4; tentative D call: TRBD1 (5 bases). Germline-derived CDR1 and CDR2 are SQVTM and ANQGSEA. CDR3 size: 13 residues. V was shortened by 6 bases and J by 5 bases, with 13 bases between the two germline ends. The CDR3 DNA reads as TGCAGCGTCACCGGGACGGAGAATGAAAAACTGTTTTTT. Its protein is CSVTGTENEKLFF.

In DNA, the CDR3 is TGTGCCAGCAGCTTGAGACAGGGGGTCCACGAGCAGTACTTC. Protein product: CASSLRQGVHEQYF. The rearrangement joins TRBV28 to TRBJ2-7, with 9 nucleotides matching TRBD1. CDR1 and CDR2 from the germline V gene are MDHEN and SYDVKM. This CDR3 spans 14 amino acids. Losses at the gene ends were 6 bases for V and 5 bases for J; bases not matched to a gene: 8.

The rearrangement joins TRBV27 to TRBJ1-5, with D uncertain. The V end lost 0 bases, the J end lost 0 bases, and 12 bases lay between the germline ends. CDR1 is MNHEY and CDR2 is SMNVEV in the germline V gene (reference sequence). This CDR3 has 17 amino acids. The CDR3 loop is CASSLSRTVYSNQPQHF. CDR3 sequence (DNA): TGTGCCAGCAGTTTATCCAGGACGGTGTATAGCAATCAGCCCCAGCATTTT.

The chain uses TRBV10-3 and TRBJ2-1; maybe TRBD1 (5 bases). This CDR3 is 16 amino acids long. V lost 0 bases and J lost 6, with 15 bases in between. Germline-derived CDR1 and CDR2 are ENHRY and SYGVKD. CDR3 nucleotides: TGTGCCATCAGTGAGTCTGGAAGGGGTAGGGTCAATGAGCAGTTCTTC. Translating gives CAISESGRGRVNEQFF.

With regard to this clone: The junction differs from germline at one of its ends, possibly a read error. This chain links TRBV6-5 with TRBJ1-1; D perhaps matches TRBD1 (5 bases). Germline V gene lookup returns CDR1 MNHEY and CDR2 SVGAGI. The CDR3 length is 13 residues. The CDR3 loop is CASSYWGSRTWFF. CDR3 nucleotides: TGTGCCAGCAGTTACTGGGGGTCTAGAACATGGTTTTTT.

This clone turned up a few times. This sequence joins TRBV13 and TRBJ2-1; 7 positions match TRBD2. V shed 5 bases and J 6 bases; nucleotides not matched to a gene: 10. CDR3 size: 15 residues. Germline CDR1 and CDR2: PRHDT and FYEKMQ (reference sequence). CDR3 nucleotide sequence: TGTGCCAGCAGCCCCGGGACTACTGAGGGCAATGAGCAGTTCTTC. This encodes CASSPGTTEGNEQFF.

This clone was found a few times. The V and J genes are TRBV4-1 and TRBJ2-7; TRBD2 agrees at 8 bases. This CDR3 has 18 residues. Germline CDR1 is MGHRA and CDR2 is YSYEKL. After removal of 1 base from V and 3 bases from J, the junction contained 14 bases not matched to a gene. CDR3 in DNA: TGCGCCAGCAGCCAAGGTCCCGCCGCGGGGGGAAGAAACTACGAGCAGTACTTC. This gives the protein CASSQGPAAGGRNYEQYF.

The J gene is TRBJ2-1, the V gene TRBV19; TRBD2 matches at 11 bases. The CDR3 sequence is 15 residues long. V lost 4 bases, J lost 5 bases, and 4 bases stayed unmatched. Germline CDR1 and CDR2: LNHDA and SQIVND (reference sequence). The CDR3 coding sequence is TGTGCCAGTAGTAGCGGGACTAGCGGCAACAATGAGCAGTTCTTC. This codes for CASSSGTSGNNEQFF. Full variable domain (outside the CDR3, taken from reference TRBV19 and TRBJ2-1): DGGITQSPKYLFRKEGQNVTLSCEQNLNHDAMYWYRQDPGQGLRLIYYSQIVNDFQKGDIAEGYSVSREKKESFPLTVTSAQKNPTAFYLCASSSGTSGNNEQFFGPGTRLTVL.

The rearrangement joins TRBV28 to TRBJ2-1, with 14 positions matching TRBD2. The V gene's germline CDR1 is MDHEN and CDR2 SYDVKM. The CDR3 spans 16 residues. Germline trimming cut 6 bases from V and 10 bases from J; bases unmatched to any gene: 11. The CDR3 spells CASRSRLAGGPWEQFF. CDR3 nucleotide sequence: TGTGCCAGCAGGTCTCGACTAGCGGGAGGGCCCTGGGAGCAGTTCTTC.